The sequence of this T cell receptor beta chain was determined in a study of cytomegalovirus exposure and HLA in healthy donors. Across the study: A prior study identified 110 million or so unique TCR beta sequences from 190 million or so T cells. Study outcomes and limitations: Follow-up analysis later connected one missense variant in DCLRE1C with trimming of TCR beta V- and J-genes. Earlier analysis found most TCR beta V segments productive about 90% or about 30% of the time.

On this clone itself: Its antigen is not identified.

The CDR3 runs 11 residues. From germline, CDR1 is DFQATT and CDR2 SNEGSKA (reference sequence). Trimming stripped 3 bases from V and 6 bases from J, with 7 bases between. The PCR ran on 60 Vbeta and 13 Jbeta primers. Clones were sequenced by immunoSEQ multiplex PCR, and TCRdb holds only the in-frame ones, with some missing. The sample carries 65,000 to 70,000 clones, roughly nine tenths recorded once. Nominal health characterized the donors when sampled, though unrecorded immune exposures were likely. The TCR sequence derives from a woman aged 25 to 39 in good health and CMV-seropositive. Sequencing was carried out using PBMCs. The V and J genes are TRBV20-1 and TRBJ2-3; D ambiguous. CDR3 sequence (DNA): TGCAGTGCTAGTCCCGGGGATACGCAGTATTTT. Translated: CSASPGDTQYF.